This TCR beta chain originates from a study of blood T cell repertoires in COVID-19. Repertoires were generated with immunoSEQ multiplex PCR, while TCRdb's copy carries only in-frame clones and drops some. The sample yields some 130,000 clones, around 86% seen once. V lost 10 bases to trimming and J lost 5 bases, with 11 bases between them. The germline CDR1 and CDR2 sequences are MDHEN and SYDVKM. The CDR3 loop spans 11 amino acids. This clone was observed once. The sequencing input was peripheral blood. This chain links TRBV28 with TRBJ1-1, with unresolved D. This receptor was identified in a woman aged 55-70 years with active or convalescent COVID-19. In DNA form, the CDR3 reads TGTGCCACCCGTAGAGTAACTGAAGCTTTCTTT. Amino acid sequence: CATRRVTEAFF.